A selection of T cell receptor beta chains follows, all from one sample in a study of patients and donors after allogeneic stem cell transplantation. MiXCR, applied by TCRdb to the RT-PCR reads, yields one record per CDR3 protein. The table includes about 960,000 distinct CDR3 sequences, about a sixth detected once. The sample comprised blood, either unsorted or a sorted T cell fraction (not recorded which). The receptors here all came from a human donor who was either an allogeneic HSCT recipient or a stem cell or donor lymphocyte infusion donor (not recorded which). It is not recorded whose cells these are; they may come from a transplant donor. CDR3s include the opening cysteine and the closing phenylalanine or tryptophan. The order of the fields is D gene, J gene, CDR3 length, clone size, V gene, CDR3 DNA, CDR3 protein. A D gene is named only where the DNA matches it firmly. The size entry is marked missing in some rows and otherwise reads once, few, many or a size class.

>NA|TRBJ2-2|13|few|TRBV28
TGTGCCAGCAGTTCCACACACACCGGGGAGCTGTTTTTT
CASSSTHTGELFF
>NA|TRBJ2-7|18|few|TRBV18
TGTGCCAGCTCACCACTACCCTCCGGGACACATTCTTCCTACGAGCAGTACTTC
CASSPLPSGTHSSYEQYF
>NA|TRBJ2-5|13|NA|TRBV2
TGTGCCCCTGCCGGGGGGCTAGGAGAGACCCAGTACTTC
CAPAGGLGETQYF
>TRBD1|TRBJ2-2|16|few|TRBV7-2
TGTGCCAGCCTACTTTCCGGGACAGTGAACACCGGGGAGCTGTTTTTT
CASLLSGTVNTGELFF
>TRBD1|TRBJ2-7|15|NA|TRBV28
TGTGCCAGCAGTTCCGCCGGGACAGGTACCTACGAGCAGTACTTC
CASSSAGTGTYEQYF
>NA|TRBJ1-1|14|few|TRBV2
TGTGCCAGCAGTGAATCCGGCAAATACACTGAAGCTTTCTTT
CASSESGKYTEAFF
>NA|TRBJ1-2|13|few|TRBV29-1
TGCAGCGTGGGCGTAGGATCGGGCTATGGCTACACCTTC
CSVGVGSGYGYTF
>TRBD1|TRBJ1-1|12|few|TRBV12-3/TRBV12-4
TGTGCCACCGACAGGGGAGGGACTGAAGCTTTCTTT
CATDRGGTEAFF
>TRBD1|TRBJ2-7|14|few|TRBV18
TGTGCCAGCTCACCAAAACAGGGGGCCAACGAGCAGTACTTC
CASSPKQGANEQYF
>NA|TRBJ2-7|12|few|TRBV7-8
TGTGCCAGCAGCACGGCCCCTCTCGAGCAGTACTTC
CASSTAPLEQYF
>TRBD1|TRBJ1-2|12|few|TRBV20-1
TGCAGTGCTAGAGGGGACAGGGCTGGCTACACCTTC
CSARGDRAGYTF
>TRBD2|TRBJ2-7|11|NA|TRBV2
TGTGCCGGCAAAGCGGGGCCCGAGCAGTACTTC
CAGKAGPEQYF
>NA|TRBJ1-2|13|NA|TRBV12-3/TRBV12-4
TGTGCCAGCAGTTTAGCTGTGACTTATGGCTACACCTTC
CASSLAVTYGYTF
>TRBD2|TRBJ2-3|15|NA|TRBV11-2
TGTGCCAGCAGCGATAGCGGGGGGGCCCTTGATACGCAGTATTTT
CASSDSGGALDTQYF
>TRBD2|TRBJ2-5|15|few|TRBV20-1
TGCAGTGCTAGAGATGCGGGGGGGAGCCAAGAGACCCAGTACTTC
CSARDAGGSQETQYF
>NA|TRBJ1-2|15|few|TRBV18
TGTGCCAGCTCACCACCGAAGGGATTAGGCTATGGCTACACCTTC
CASSPPKGLGYGYTF
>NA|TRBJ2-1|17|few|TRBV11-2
TGTGCCAGCAGCCCCGTTAGAAGACAAAGCTCCTACAATGAGCAGTTCTTC
CASSPVRRQSSYNEQFF
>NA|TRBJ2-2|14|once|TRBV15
TGTGCCACCAGCAGAGATCAGGGGCCCGGGGAGCTGTTTTTT
CATSRDQGPGELFF
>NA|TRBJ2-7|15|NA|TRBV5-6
TGTGCCAGCAGCACTAAGACAGGTCCTTTCTACGAGCAGTACTTC
CASSTKTGPFYEQYF
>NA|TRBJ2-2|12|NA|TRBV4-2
TGTGCCAGCAGCCAATTGGGTGGGGAGCTGTTTTTT
CASSQLGGELFF
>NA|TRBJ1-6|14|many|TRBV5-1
TGCGCCAGCAGCTTGGCGGACATTCGTTCACCCCTCCACTTT
CASSLADIRSPLHF
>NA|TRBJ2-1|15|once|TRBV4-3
TGCGCCAGCAGCCAAATGACAGGGACTGACGATGAGCAGTTCTTC
CASSQMTGTDDEQFF
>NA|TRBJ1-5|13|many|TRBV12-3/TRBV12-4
TGTGCCAGCAGTTTAGGGCCTGATCAGCCCCAGCATTTT
CASSLGPDQPQHF
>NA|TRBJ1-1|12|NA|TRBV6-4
TGTGCCAGACGCGCCGCGAACACTGAAGCTTTCTTT
CARRAANTEAFF